These 22 T cell receptor beta chains came from one sample sequenced in a study of blood T cell repertoires in COVID-19. The table came from immunoSEQ multiplex PCR; TCRdb's copy has only in-frame clones and leaves some out. Among some 76,000 clones listed, approximately 87% were seen once. What was sequenced was peripheral blood. These receptors all come from an elderly man in a cohort sampled during active COVID-19.

The chain carries TRBV14 and TRBJ2-2; 7 nucleotides line up with TRBD2. The CDR3 covers 16 residues. Germline values: CDR1 SGHDN, CDR2 FVKESK. Trimming cost V 1 base and J 0 bases; bases outside gene matches: 2. CDR3 DNA: TGTGCCAGCAGCCAAGTTCGGGGGGCGAACACCGGGGAGCTGTTTTTT. This codes for CASSQVRGANTGELFF.

CDR3 bases: TGCGCCAGCAGCCAAGTTGGGACAGGGTTGTATGGCTACACCTTC. Residues: CASSQVGTGLYGYTF. The chain uses TRBV4-1 and TRBJ1-2; TRBD1 matches at 9 bases. CDR3 length: 15 residues. V gave up 1 base and J gave up 5 bases; unmatched junction bases: 5. Germline V gene lookup returns CDR1 MGHRA and CDR2 YSYEKL.

V gene TRBV3-1 (or the pseudogene TRBV3-2) combines with J gene TRBJ2-5, with 8 bases matching TRBD2. Germline trimming cut 4 bases from V and 4 bases from J; bases unmatched to any gene: 2. CDR3 length equals 13 residues. The germline gives CDR1 LGHDT, CDR2 YNNKEL (reference sequence). The CDR3 region has the DNA TGTGCCAGCAGCCCGGGGGGGGGAGAGACCCAGTACTTC. Amino acids: CASSPGGGETQYF.

This clone was observed a single time. The rearrangement links TRBV14 to TRBJ2-5, with D hard to call. V was pared by 1 base and J by 1 base, with 10 bases between. Looked up from germline, CDR1 is SGHDN and CDR2 is FVKESK. The CDR3 runs 15 residues. This chain's CDR3 is CASSQGVQFQETQYF. CDR3 nucleotide sequence: TGTGCCAGCAGCCAAGGTGTCCAGTTCCAAGAGACCCAGTACTTC. Complete variable domain (other parts from reference TRBV14 and TRBJ2-5): EAGVTQFPSHSVIEKGQTVTLRCDPISGHDNLYWYRRVMGKEIKFLLHFVKESKQDESGMPNNRFLAERTGGTYSTLKVQPAELEDSGVYFCASSQGVQFQETQYFGPGTRLLVL.

The chain employs TRBV6-1 and TRBJ1-5, with D maybe TRBD1 (6 bases). The CDR3 sequence is 13 residues long. Germline V gene lookup returns CDR1 MNHNS and CDR2 SASEGT. V dropped 3 bases and J dropped 7 bases, with 10 bases sitting between them. The DNA of the CDR3 is TGTGCCAGCAGTGAGGGGGGGCGACAGCCCCAGCATTTT. Its protein is CASSEGGRQPQHF.

The chain links TRBV5-1 to TRBJ2-7, with 12 positions matching TRBD1. The CDR3 consists of 14 residues. Trimming took 4 bases from V and 7 from J; bases not matched to a gene: 6. The V gene's germline CDR1 is SGHRS and CDR2 YFSETQ. The CDR3 here is CASSPGQGAWEQYF. The CDR3 DNA reads as TGCGCCAGCAGCCCGGGACAGGGGGCGTGGGAGCAGTACTTC.

This sequence joins TRBV5-6 and TRBJ2-1, with 9 bases matching TRBD1. The CDR3 consists of 14 residues. Trimming removed 4 bases from V and 8 bases from J; junction bases left unmatched: 7. Germline V lookup: CDR1 SGHDT, CDR2 YYEEEE. The DNA for the CDR3 is TGTGCCAGCAGCCATCCGGGACAGGGCCATGAGCAGTTCTTC. Protein product: CASSHPGQGHEQFF.

This clone is a singleton in its sample. The gene calls are TRBV5-8 and TRBJ1-3; 8 nucleotides align to TRBD1. Germline CDR1 SGHTS, CDR2 YDEGEE. J was trimmed by 7 bases and V by 3 bases; bases with no gene match: 9. The CDR3 contains 15 residues. The CDR3 DNA reads TGTGCCAGCAGCTATACCGGGACAGGTGTCAACACCATATATTTT. Amino acid sequence: CASSYTGTGVNTIYF.

The CDR3 sequence is CASSQGTSGVTEQFF. The CDR3 DNA follows: TGTGCCAGCAGCCAAGGGACTAGCGGGGTTACTGAGCAGTTCTTC. The V and J genes are TRBV14 and TRBJ2-1; 12 positions agree with TRBD2. V lost 1 base and J lost 9; bases outside the gene matches: 4. The CDR3 has 15 amino acids. Germline V CDR1 and CDR2: SGHDN, FVKESK.

In its sample, this clone was seen once. The chain links TRBV28 to TRBJ2-1, with TRBD1 matching 12 bases. The V gene's germline CDR1 is MDHEN and CDR2 SYDVKM. The CDR3 is 16 residues long. Trimming cost V 0 bases and J 9 bases; bases outside gene matches: 6. The CDR3 sequence: CASSLWGQGAPGEQFF. CDR3 nucleotide sequence: TGTGCCAGCAGTTTATGGGGACAGGGGGCGCCGGGTGAGCAGTTCTTC.

The chain employs TRBV2 and TRBJ2-7; 11 nucleotides line up with TRBD1. The CDR3 is made up of 14 amino acids. Trimming at V came to 4 bases and at J to 6 bases, leaving 5 bases not matched to a gene. Germline loops: CDR1 SNHLY, CDR2 FYNNEI. The CDR3 DNA reads TGTGCCAGCAGTGGTTCCGGGACAGGGGGCGAGCAGTACGTC. Translating gives CASSGSGTGGEQYV.

V and J are TRBV18 and TRBJ2-7; 7 nucleotides align to TRBD2. V trimming: 6 bases; J trimming: 5 bases; junction bases outside the gene matches: 13. This CDR3 is built from 15 residues. Germline V gives CDR1 KGHSH, CDR2 LQKENI. The CDR3 nucleotides read TGTGCCAGCTCGAAAACGGGGCGGGAGTTCGACGAGCAGTACTTC. As protein: CASSKTGREFDEQYF.

This clone was seen a single time. This chain uses TRBV19 with TRBJ1-2; D might be TRBD1 (6 bases). The CDR3 totals 15 residues. Trimming pared 7 bases from V and 7 bases from J, leaving 22 bases between. CDR1 is LNHDA, CDR2 SQIVND, per germline (reference sequence). The CDR3 nucleotides read TGTGCCAGTACCGTCCGCCGGCAGGGGATAAGTGGCTACACCTTC. Translated: CASTVRRQGISGYTF.

J is TRBJ2-6 and V is TRBV6-6; 10 bases map to TRBD2. Unmatched junction bases numbered 9, after V lost 5 bases and J lost 2 bases. The CDR3 extends over 18 amino acids. Germline CDR1 MNHNY, CDR2 SVGAGI (reference sequence). The CDR3 loop is CASSQTPAGGTGANVLTF. In nucleotides, the CDR3 is TGTGCCAGCAGTCAAACACCAGCGGGGGGGACTGGGGCCAACGTCCTGACTTTC.

The chain couples TRBV6-5 to TRBJ1-2, with D perhaps TRBD1 (5 bases). The CDR3 consists of 15 residues. V was trimmed by 2 bases and J by 8 bases, leaving 18 bases between them. The germline CDR1 and CDR2 sequences are MNHEY and SVGAGI. CDR3 loop: CASSYGQGFRLGYTF. CDR3 DNA: TGTGCCAGCAGTTACGGGCAGGGTTTCCGTTTGGGCTACACCTTC.

The chain carries TRBV5-5 and TRBJ2-1, with D perhaps TRBD2 (5 bases). The CDR3 sequence is 13 residues long. Trimming stripped 6 bases from V and 8 bases from J, with 15 bases between. Germline CDR1 and CDR2: SGHKS and YYEKEE (reference sequence). The chain's CDR3 is CASTEAPGDEQFF. In DNA, the CDR3 is TGTGCCAGCACGGAGGCTCCGGGCGATGAGCAGTTCTTC.

The V gene is TRBV5-1, the J gene TRBJ2-2; weak D call: TRBD2 (5 bases). Germline V gene lookup returns CDR1 SGHRS and CDR2 YFSETQ. The CDR3 is 15 amino acids. V lost 3 bases and J 5 bases, leaving 14 bases between the germline ends. The CDR3 region is CASSSRTDLTGELFF. The CDR3 DNA follows: TGCGCCAGCAGCTCACGGACGGACTTAACCGGGGAGCTGTTTTTT. Full variable domain (outside the CDR3, taken from reference TRBV5-1 and TRBJ2-2): KAGVTQTPRYLIKTRGQQVTLSCSPISGHRSVSWYQQTPGQGLQFLFEYFSETQRNKGNFPGRFSGRQFSNSRSEMNVSTLELGDSALYLCASSSRTDLTGELFFGEGSRLTVL.

The chain combines TRBV5-5 with TRBJ2-5; D not certain. CDR3 length equals 15 residues. Germline values: CDR1 SGHKS, CDR2 YYEKEE (reference sequence). Trimming left V 4 bases short and J 0 bases short, with 13 bases between. Here the CDR3 DNA reads TGTGCCAGCAGCCTCGGCGGCCTCTACCAAGAGACCCAGTACTTC. Its translation: CASSLGGLYQETQYF.

The chain combines TRBV2 with TRBJ2-7, with 8 bases fitting TRBD1. Germline V gene sequence: CDR1 SNHLY, CDR2 FYNNEI. The J segment lost 0 bases and the V segment lost 4 bases, leaving 2 bases of the junction unmatched. The CDR3 runs to 14 residues. The CDR3 DNA is TGTGCCAGCAGTGCGGACAGGGCCTCCTACGAGCAGTACTTC. Translating gives CASSADRASYEQYF.

This clone has more than one count but fewer than ten. V and J are TRBV2 and TRBJ1-6, with TRBD1 identical over 9 bases. The CDR3 is 15 amino acids. Germline-derived CDR1 and CDR2 are SNHLY and FYNNEI. Trimming cost V 6 bases and J 9 bases; bases outside gene matches: 9. CDR3 coding DNA: TGTGCCAGCAGAACCGGGACAGGGTTTACTTCACCCCTCCACTTT. It specifies CASRTGTGFTSPLHF. Variable domain in full (rest from reference TRBV2 and TRBJ1-6): EPEVTQTPSHQVTQMGQEVILRCVPISNHLYFYWYRQILGQKVEFLVSFYNNEISEKSEIFDDQFSVERPDGSNFTLKIRSTKLEDSAMYFCASRTGTGFTSPLHFGNGTRLTVT.

The chain employs TRBV23-1 and TRBJ1-1; D is unclear. TRBV23-1 is noted as an ORF with a role that remains uncertain. The CDR3 runs 12 residues. The V gene lost 3 bases and the J gene lost 4 bases, with 6 bases spanning the gap. The CDR3 region is CASSQESTEAFF. CDR3 nucleotides: TGCGCCAGCAGTCAGGAGAGCACTGAAGCTTTCTTT.

The chain links TRBV5-1 to TRBJ2-2; 9 bases line up with TRBD2. The V gene's germline CDR1 is SGHRS and CDR2 YFSETQ. The V gene end was trimmed by 7 bases and the J gene end by 6 bases; junction bases not matched to a gene: 7. This CDR3 is built from 14 residues. The DNA of the CDR3 is TGCGCCAGCTGCCGAGGCGGGGGGGCCGGGGAGCTGTTTTTT. Translated: CASCRGGGAGELFF.